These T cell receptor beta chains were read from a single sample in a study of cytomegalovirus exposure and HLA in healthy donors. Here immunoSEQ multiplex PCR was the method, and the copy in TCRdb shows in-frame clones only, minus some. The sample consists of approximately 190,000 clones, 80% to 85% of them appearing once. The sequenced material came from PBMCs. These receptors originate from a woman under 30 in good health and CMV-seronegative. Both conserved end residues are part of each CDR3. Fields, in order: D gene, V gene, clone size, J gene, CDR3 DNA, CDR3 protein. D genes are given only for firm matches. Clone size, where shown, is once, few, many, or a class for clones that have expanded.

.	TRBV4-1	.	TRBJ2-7	TGCGCCAGCAGCCACCACAGGTCGTCGGACGAGCAGTACTTC	CASSHHRSSDEQYF
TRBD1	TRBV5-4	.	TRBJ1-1	TGTGCCAGCAGCCTAGGGACAGGGGGCGAGAGAAAGGCTTTCTTT	CASSLGTGGERKAFF
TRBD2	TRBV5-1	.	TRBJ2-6	TGCGCCAGCAGCTATTCTAGCGGGAGTTCTCCTGGGGCCAACGTCCTGACTTTC	CASSYSSGSSPGANVLTF
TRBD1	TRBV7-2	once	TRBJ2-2	TGTGCCAGCAGCTTCCAGGGGGCGGTGGCCGGGGAGCTGTTTTTT	CASSFQGAVAGELFF
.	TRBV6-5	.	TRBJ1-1	TGTGCCAGCAGTTACCTCACTGAAGCTTTCTTT	CASSYLTEAFF
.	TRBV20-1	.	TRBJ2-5	TGCAGTGCTACTAGAGCGGAGACCCAGTACTTC	CSATRAETQYF
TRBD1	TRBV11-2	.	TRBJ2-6	TGTGCCAGCAGCTCTCAAATCGGGACAGCCTCTGGGGCCAACGTCCTGACTTTC	CASSSQIGTASGANVLTF
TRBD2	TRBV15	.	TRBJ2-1	TGTGCCACCAGCGACCGGGACTACGGTGAGCAGTTCTTC	CATSDRDYGEQFF
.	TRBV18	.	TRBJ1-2	TGTGCCAGCTCACTCGCACGAGGAGCAGCCCCTCATGGCTACACCTTC	CASSLARGAAPHGYTF
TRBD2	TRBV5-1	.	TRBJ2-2	TGCGCCAGCAGCTCCCCAGCGGGAGAGTCCGGGGAGCTGTTTTTT	CASSSPAGESGELFF
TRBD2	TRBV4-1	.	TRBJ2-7	TGCGCCAGCAGCCAAGATTTGCTAGCGGGAGGAATGTACGAGCAGTACTTC	CASSQDLLAGGMYEQYF
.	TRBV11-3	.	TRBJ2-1	TGTGCCAGCAGCTTGGGCGGAGGCTCCTACAATGAGCAGTTCTTC	CASSLGGGSYNEQFF
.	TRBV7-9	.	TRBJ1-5	TGTGCCAGCAGTTTTGACAGTCACGATCAGCCCCAGCATTTT	CASSFDSHDQPQHF
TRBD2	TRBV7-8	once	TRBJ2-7	TGTGCCAGCAGCTTAGCGCGCCCTAGCGGGAGTCACGAGCAGTACTTC	CASSLARPSGSHEQYF
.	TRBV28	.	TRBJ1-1	TGTGCCAGCAGGCTCCCCGGGAACACTGAAGCTTTCTTT	CASRLPGNTEAFF
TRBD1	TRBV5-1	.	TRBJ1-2	TGCGCCAGCAGCGTGGGACAGGCTGTCCTTACTGTCTATGGCTACACCTTC	CASSVGQAVLTVYGYTF
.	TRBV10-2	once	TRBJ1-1	TGCGCCAGCAGTGATTGGGGCGTGAACACTGAAGCTTTCTTT	CASSDWGVNTEAFF
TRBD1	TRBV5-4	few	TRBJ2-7	TGTGCCAGCAGCGATTCCAACAGGGGGTTGAGGCAGTACTTC	CASSDSNRGLRQYF
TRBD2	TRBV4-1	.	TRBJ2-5	TGCGCCAGCAGCCAAGACCAGACTAGCGGGGCTACCCAGTACTTC	CASSQDQTSGATQYF
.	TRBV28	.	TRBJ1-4	TGTGCCAGCAGCCCTGGGGGGACGGGGGGCGAAAAACTGTTTTTT	CASSPGGTGGEKLFF
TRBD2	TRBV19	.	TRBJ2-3	TGTGCCAGTAGTATAGAGGCCGGGACTAGCGGGAGTGAAGATACGCAGTATTTT	CASSIEAGTSGSEDTQYF
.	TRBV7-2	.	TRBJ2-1	TGTGCCAGCAGCTTAGTCTCGGGAGCCAATGAGCAGTTCTTC	CASSLVSGANEQFF
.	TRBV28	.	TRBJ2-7	TGTGCCAGCAGCCGTCGGCAGCGGAAGAGCTCCTACGAGCAGTACTTC	CASSRRQRKSSYEQYF
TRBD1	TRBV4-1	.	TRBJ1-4	TGCGCCAGCAGCCAAGTACTTGGGGGACAGGCCCCCACGGGGGGACTGTTTTTT	CASSQVLGGQAPTGGLFF
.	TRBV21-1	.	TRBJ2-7	TGTGCCAGCAGCAAAGGGGCTAGCCCCAATCGGCCCTATGAGCAGTACTTC	CASSKGASPNRPYEQYF
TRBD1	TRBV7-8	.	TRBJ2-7	TGTGCCAGCAGCTATTTACAGACAGGGACCTACGAGCAGTACTTC	CASSYLQTGTYEQYF
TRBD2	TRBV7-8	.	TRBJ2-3	TGTGCCAGCAGCTCAGGACTAGCGGGACGTCGGGTAGATACGCAGTATTTT	CASSSGLAGRRVDTQYF
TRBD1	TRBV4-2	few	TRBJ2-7	TGTGCCAGCAGGAGGGGGCTTACCTATGGCGAGCAGTACTTC	CASRRGLTYGEQYF
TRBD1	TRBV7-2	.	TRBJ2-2	TGTGCCAGCAGCGAACGAGGGACAGCGAACACCGGGGAGCTGTTTTTT	CASSERGTANTGELFF
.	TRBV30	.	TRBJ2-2	TGTGCCTGGAGACACGCGAACACCGGGGAGCTGTTTTTT	CAWRHANTGELFF
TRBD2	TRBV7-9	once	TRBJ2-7	TGTGCCAGCAGCTTAGCTAGCGGGAGGGCCTACGAGCAGTACTTC	CASSLASGRAYEQYF
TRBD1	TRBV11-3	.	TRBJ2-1	TGTGCCAGCAGGAAGGGACAGGGGGACTACAATGAGCAGTTCTTC	CASRKGQGDYNEQFF
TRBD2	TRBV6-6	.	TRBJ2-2	TGTGCCAGCCAAATAGCGGGGGGGAACACCGGGGAGCTGTTTTTT	CASQIAGGNTGELFF
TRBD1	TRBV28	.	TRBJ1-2	TGTGCCAGCAGTTTAAGGACAGGGCGTAATGGCTACACCTTC	CASSLRTGRNGYTF
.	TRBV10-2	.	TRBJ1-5	TGCGCCAGCAGTGAAATTCAGTATAGCAATCAGCCCCAGCATTTT	CASSEIQYSNQPQHF
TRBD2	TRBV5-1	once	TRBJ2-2	TGCGCCAGCAGCCTTGGAGTTCGGACTAGCGGGAACACCGGGGAGCTGTTTTTT	CASSLGVRTSGNTGELFF